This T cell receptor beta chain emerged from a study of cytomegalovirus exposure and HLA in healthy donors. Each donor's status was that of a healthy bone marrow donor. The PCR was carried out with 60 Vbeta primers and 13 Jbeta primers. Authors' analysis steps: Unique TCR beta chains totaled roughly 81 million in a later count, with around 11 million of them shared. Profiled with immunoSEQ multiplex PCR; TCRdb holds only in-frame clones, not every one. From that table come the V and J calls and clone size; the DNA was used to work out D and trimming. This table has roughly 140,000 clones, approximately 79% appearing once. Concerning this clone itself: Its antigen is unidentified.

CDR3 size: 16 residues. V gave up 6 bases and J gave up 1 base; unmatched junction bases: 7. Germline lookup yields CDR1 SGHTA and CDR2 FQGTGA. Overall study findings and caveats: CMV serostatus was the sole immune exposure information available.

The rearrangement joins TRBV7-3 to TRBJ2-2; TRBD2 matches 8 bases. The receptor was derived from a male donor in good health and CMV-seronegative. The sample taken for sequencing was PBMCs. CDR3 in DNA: TGTGCCAGCAGTTGGGTAGCGGGGCGGAACACCGGGGAGCTGTTTTTT. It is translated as CASSWVAGRNTGELFF.